Below, 18 T cell receptor beta chains from the same sample are listed, as sequenced in a study of shared clonotypes between healthy human individuals. The protocol was immunoSEQ multiplex PCR, while the TCRdb copy is restricted to in-frame clones and leaves out a portion. Counted here are 950,000 to 1,100,000 clones, approximately 78% occurring once; the ten biggest clones make up more than 0.55%. Sequencing was done on a sample of memory CD4+ T cells from PBMCs. As to subset: CD45RA-negative fraction. All receptors come from a young man in good health. Some clones in this sample may be carry-over from other donors' samples.

CDR3 sequence (DNA): TGTGCCAGCAGCTTAGGGCCAGAGAACACTGAAGCTTTCTTT. Translating gives CASSLGPENTEAFF. The chain carries TRBV11-3 and TRBJ1-1; D unclear. The CDR3 has 14 amino acids. V lost 1 base and J lost 1, with 7 bases in between. Germline CDR1 SGHNT, CDR2 YENEEA.

This clone was recorded a few times. CDR3 DNA: TGTGCCATCAGTGTCGGAGACAGGGGCTCCTACAATGAGCAGTTCTTC. Its translation is CAISVGDRGSYNEQFF. The chain joins TRBV10-3 to TRBJ2-1; 8 bases fit TRBD1. This CDR3 region has 16 residues. Germline CDR1 and CDR2: ENHRY and SYGVKD. V shed 4 bases and J 0 bases; nucleotides not matched to a gene: 5.

This chain connects TRBV5-1 to TRBJ2-5; possibly TRBD1 for D (5 bases). Germline-derived CDR1 and CDR2 are SGHRS and YFSETQ. The V and J ends lost 0 bases and 5 bases respectively, with 11 bases between them. This CDR3 has 14 residues. The CDR3, as DNA: TGCGCCAGCAGCTTGGACTCGACAGATGAGACCCAGTACTTC. It yields the protein CASSLDSTDETQYF.

V usage is TRBV5-1 and J usage is TRBJ2-1; D perhaps matches TRBD2 (5 bases). CDR1 and CDR2 from the germline V gene are SGHRS and YFSETQ. Trimming stripped 3 bases from V and 4 bases from J, with 11 bases between. The CDR3 sequence is 14 residues long. DNA for the CDR3: TGCGCCAGCAGCTCCCAAGCGGAGTACAATGAGCAGTTCTTC. Its translation is CASSSQAEYNEQFF.

This clone came up a few times. Other DNA sequences in this specimen translate into the identical CDR3. The chain recombines TRBV18 with TRBJ1-1; 8 bases line up with TRBD1. CDR3 length: 14 residues. V lost 2 bases, J lost 1 base, and 0 bases stayed unmatched. Germline V gives CDR1 KGHSH, CDR2 LQKENI. CDR3 amino acids: CASSPGTGNTEAFF. The CDR3 coding sequence is TGTGCCAGCTCACCAGGGACAGGGAACACTGAAGCTTTCTTT.

The chain links TRBV13 to TRBJ2-5, with 9 bases identical to TRBD1. Trimming took 5 bases from V and 4 from J; bases not matched to a gene: 17. CDR3 length: 18 residues. Germline-derived CDR1 and CDR2 are PRHDT and FYEKMQ (reference sequence). As DNA, the CDR3 is TGTGCCAGCAGCCACACCCAAGCGGACAGGGGTTTTGGAGAGACCCAGTACTTC. Encoded protein: CASSHTQADRGFGETQYF.

The chain links TRBV4-1 to TRBJ1-1; a weak D match, TRBD1 (5 bases). The CDR3 extends over 13 amino acids. The germline gives CDR1 MGHRA, CDR2 YSYEKL. Trimming cost V 4 bases and J 7 bases, with 13 bases left between them. The CDR3 sequence is CASSPTVRDEAFF. The CDR3 DNA is TGCGCCAGCAGCCCGACAGTGAGGGATGAAGCTTTCTTT.

The rearrangement joins TRBV6-1 to TRBJ2-7; perhaps TRBD2 as D (5 bases). The length of the CDR3 is 14 residues. CDR1 MNHNS and CDR2 SASEGT come from the germline V gene. Trimming stripped 4 bases from V and 3 bases from J, with 13 bases between. CDR3 in amino acids: CASSARGWVYEQYF. In DNA form, the CDR3 reads TGTGCCAGCAGTGCTCGGGGATGGGTCTACGAGCAGTACTTC.

This rearrangement joins TRBV4-1 to TRBJ1-5, with a tentative D call TRBD1 (5 bases). The CDR3 has 15 amino acids. Trimming took off 1 base at V and 4 bases at J, with 11 bases between the two ends. CDR1 MGHRA and CDR2 YSYEKL come from the germline V gene. This CDR3 is CASSQVGRANQPQHF. DNA for the CDR3: TGCGCCAGCAGCCAAGTGGGACGGGCTAATCAGCCCCAGCATTTT.

CDR3 loop: CASSLFVASDEQFF. For the CDR3, the DNA is TGTGCCAGCAGCTTATTTGTGGCTAGCGATGAGCAGTTCTTC. V gene TRBV7-3 combines with J gene TRBJ2-1; a weak D match, TRBD2 (6 bases). The length of the CDR3 is 14 residues. From germline, CDR1 is SGHTA and CDR2 FQGTGA. V lost 2 bases to trimming and J lost 8 bases, with 13 bases between them.

The sample holds a few counts of this clone. The V call is TRBV29-1, the J call TRBJ2-7; D may be TRBD2 (5 bases). CDR1 is SQVTM and CDR2 is ANQGSEA in the germline V gene. Between the trimmed V and J ends, which lost 5 bases and 7 bases, there was a span of 18 bases. The CDR3 is 13 residues long. This CDR3 is CSVTDRLPGEQYF. In DNA form, the CDR3 reads TGCAGCGTTACGGACCGACTCCCGGGGGAGCAGTACTTC.

The chain recombines TRBV18 with TRBJ1-1; D unresolved. Trimming took 2 bases from V and 2 from J, leaving 12 bases between them. Germline assignment: CDR1 KGHSH and CDR2 LQKENI. The CDR3 has 15 amino acids. CDR3 sequence (DNA): TGTGCCAGCTCACCAGGGCAGATCTTTAACACTGAAGCTTTCTTT. Its protein product is CASSPGQIFNTEAFF.

This chain joins TRBV29-1 and TRBJ1-2; the D gene is possibly TRBD1 (6 bases). The CDR3 has 11 residues. Germline V CDR1 and CDR2: SQVTM, ANQGSEA. Trimming took 6 bases from V and 1 from J, leaving 6 bases between them. CDR3 amino acids: CSVGHNYGYTF. Written as DNA, the CDR3 is TGCAGCGTGGGACATAACTATGGCTACACCTTC.

The genes are TRBV5-1 and TRBJ2-5; D gene unclear. Between the trimmed V and J ends, which lost 0 bases and 4 bases, there was a span of 16 bases. This CDR3 is built from 16 residues. The germline CDR1 and CDR2 sequences are SGHRS and YFSETQ. The CDR3 DNA reads TGCGCCAGCAGCTTGGGGGCCAACCCCCGAGTAGAGACCCAGTACTTC. As protein: CASSLGANPRVETQYF.

CDR3 region: CASSPPRTGAGELFF. The CDR3 DNA reads as TGTGCCAGCAGTCCCCCTAGGACAGGCGCCGGGGAGCTGTTTTTT. The rearrangement joins TRBV6-5 to TRBJ2-2; TRBD1 matches at 7 bases. The CDR3 consists of 15 residues. Looked up from germline, CDR1 is MNHEY and CDR2 is SVGAGI. Trimming removed 5 bases from V and 6 bases from J; junction bases left unmatched: 9.

This clone came up a few times. This sequence joins TRBV2 and TRBJ1-5; 7 nucleotides line up with TRBD1. The CDR3 sequence is 12 residues long. CDR1 and CDR2 from the germline V gene are SNHLY and FYNNEI. After removal of 8 bases from V and 12 bases from J, the junction contained 10 bases not matched to a gene. CDR3 amino acids: CASRRQGQLQHF. The CDR3 DNA reads TGTGCCAGCCGTAGACAGGGCCAACTCCAGCATTTT.

V gene TRBV28 combines with J gene TRBJ2-4; 7 nucleotides match TRBD1. The CDR3 has 15 residues. CDR1 MDHEN and CDR2 SYDVKM come from the germline V gene. V shed 4 bases, J shed 0 bases, and the junction held 3 bases outside the gene matches. For the CDR3, the DNA is TGTGCCAGCAGTTCTACAGGGGTAGCCAAAAACATTCAGTACTTC. Amino acids: CASSSTGVAKNIQYF. Supplemented by reference TRBV28 and TRBJ2-4, the full variable domain reads DVKVTQSSRYLVKRTGEKVFLECVQDMDHENMFWYRQDPGLGLRLIYFSYDVKMKEKGDIPEGYSVSREKKERFSLILESASTNQTSMYLCASSSTGVAKNIQYFGAGTRLSVL.

The V call is TRBV28, the J call TRBJ1-1; 8 positions agree with TRBD1. The germline V gene encodes CDR1 MDHEN and CDR2 SYDVKM. CDR3 length: 19 residues. V lost 4 bases to trimming and J lost 6 bases; unmatched junction nucleotides: 22. DNA for the CDR3: TGTGCCAGCAGTTCGGCCGGGACAGGCTCCCTCTTTAACCCCCCTGAAGCTTTCTTT. It yields the protein CASSSAGTGSLFNPPEAFF. Variable domain in full (rest from reference TRBV28 and TRBJ1-1): DVKVTQSSRYLVKRTGEKVFLECVQDMDHENMFWYRQDPGLGLRLIYFSYDVKMKEKGDIPEGYSVSREKKERFSLILESASTNQTSMYLCASSSAGTGSLFNPPEAFFGQGTRLTVV.